This T cell receptor beta chain is from a study of cytomegalovirus exposure and HLA in healthy donors. Points from the study as a whole: An ancestry cluster, one associated with Asian ancestry, reportedly showed fewer N-insertions than the roughly 670-donor mean in a later analysis. Earlier analysis looked at TCR beta V segments, and most were productive about 90% or about 30% of the time. Presence/absence analyses assumed roughly uniform sequencing depth across donors, which may not hold.

The V end lost 0 bases, the J end lost 0 bases, and 8 bases lay between the germline ends. The CDR3 spans 15 residues. Germline lookup yields CDR1 LNHDA and CDR2 SQIVND (reference sequence). Healthy bone marrow donors supplied every sample. With respect to this clone: Its antigen remains unidentified.

Amplification used 60 Vbeta primers and 13 Jbeta primers. The protocol was immunoSEQ multiplex PCR, while the TCRdb copy is restricted to in-frame clones and leaves out a portion. The data show under 200,000 clones, with over 80% seen just once and 1.5% held by the top ten. Specimen: PBMCs. This receptor was taken from a girl aged 5 to 17 in good health and CMV-seropositive. This rearrangement joins TRBV19 to TRBJ1-2, with no clear D. The CDR3 nucleotides are TGTGCCAGTAGTATAGATCCCGCAGCTAACTATGGCTACACCTTC. Amino acids: CASSIDPAANYGYTF.